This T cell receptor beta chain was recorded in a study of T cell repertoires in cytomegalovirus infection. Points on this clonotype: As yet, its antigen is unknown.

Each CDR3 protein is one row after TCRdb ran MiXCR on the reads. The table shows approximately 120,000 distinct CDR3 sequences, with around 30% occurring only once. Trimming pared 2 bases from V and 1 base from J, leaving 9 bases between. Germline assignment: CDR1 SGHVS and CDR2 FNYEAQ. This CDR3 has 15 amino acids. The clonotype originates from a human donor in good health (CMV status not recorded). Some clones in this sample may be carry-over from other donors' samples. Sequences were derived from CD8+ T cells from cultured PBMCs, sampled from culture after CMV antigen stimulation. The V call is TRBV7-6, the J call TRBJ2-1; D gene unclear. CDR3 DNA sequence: TGTGCCAGCAGCTTAATCGCAGTTTCCTACAATGAGCAGTTCTTC. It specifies CASSLIAVSYNEQFF.